The 23 T cell receptor beta chains below all came from one sample that was sequenced in a study of cytomegalovirus exposure and HLA in healthy donors. Produced via immunoSEQ multiplex PCR; TCRdb's table is partial and in-frame only. The top ten hold 4% to 5.5% of the sample, which has more than 90,000 clones, about 88% seen once. The sample comprised PBMCs. The receptor source for this set is a young man in good health and CMV-seropositive.

The V and J genes are TRBV6-5 and TRBJ2-1, with 11 positions matching TRBD2. The germline V gene encodes CDR1 MNHEY and CDR2 SVGAGI. The CDR3 totals 13 residues. The junction had 1 base not matched to a gene; V was cut back by 3 bases and J by 9 bases. The CDR3 is CASSYSGGAEQFF. As DNA, the CDR3 is TGTGCCAGCAGTTATAGCGGGGGGGCTGAGCAGTTCTTC.

In its sample, this clone was seen once. V gene TRBV15 combines with J gene TRBJ1-5, with D tentatively TRBD1 (6 bases). Looked up from germline, CDR1 is LNHNV and CDR2 is YYDKDF (reference sequence). CDR3 size: 16 residues. Trimming left V 0 bases short and J 0 bases short, with 9 bases between. CDR3 protein: CATSRDKGDSNQPQHF. CDR3 nucleotides: TGTGCCACCAGCAGAGATAAGGGGGATAGCAATCAGCCCCAGCATTTT.

V usage is TRBV19 and J usage is TRBJ1-1, with 7 bases identical to TRBD1. CDR3 size: 15 residues. The V gene end was trimmed by 3 bases and the J gene end by 0 bases; junction bases not matched to a gene: 4. Germline V CDR1 and CDR2: LNHDA, SQIVND (reference sequence). The CDR3 coding sequence is TGTGCCAGTAGTATTTGGGACAGTATGAACACTGAAGCTTTCTTT. Protein: CASSIWDSMNTEAFF.

The rearrangement links TRBV11-2 to TRBJ2-3; D is unclear. Germline V gives CDR1 SGHAT, CDR2 FQNNGV. The V gene lost 3 bases and the J gene lost 5 bases, with 3 bases spanning the gap. The CDR3 sequence is 11 residues long. In DNA, the CDR3 is TGTGCCAGCAGCTTCATAGATACGCAGTATTTT. Its translation: CASSFIDTQYF. The variable domain in full, with the rest retrieved from reference TRBV11-2 and TRBJ2-3, is EAGVAQSPRYKIIEKRQSVAFWCNPISGHATLYWYQQILGQGPKLLIQFQNNGVVDDSQLPKDRFSAERLKGVDSTLKIQPAKLEDSAVYLCASSFIDTQYFGPGTRLTVL.

The V and J genes are TRBV7-8 and TRBJ2-7, with 8 bases matching TRBD1. CDR1 and CDR2 (germline): SGHVS, FQNEAQ. V lost 1 base to trimming and J lost 3 bases; unmatched junction nucleotides: 8. The CDR3 runs 16 residues. CDR3 region: CASSLDRTGLSYEQYF. The DNA for the CDR3 is TGTGCCAGCAGCTTAGACAGGACAGGGCTGAGCTACGAGCAGTACTTC.

The V call is TRBV7-8, the J call TRBJ1-2, with D tentatively TRBD1 (6 bases). Trimming removed 4 bases at V and 6 bases at J, with 18 bases between. The CDR3 covers 15 residues. Germline CDR1 reads SGHVS; CDR2 reads FQNEAQ. The CDR3 DNA is TGTGCCAGCAGCTCTTCTCGACAGGCCCTCCATGGCTACACCTTC. This gives the protein CASSSSRQALHGYTF.

CDR3 nucleotide sequence: TGTGCCAGCGACCCCCTCCCGGGATTATCTGGAAACACCATATATTTT. It specifies CASDPLPGLSGNTIYF. V usage is TRBV7-9 and J usage is TRBJ1-3, with unresolved D. Germline loops: CDR1 SEHNR, CDR2 FQNEAQ (reference sequence). The CDR3 is 16 residues long. The V gene lost 8 bases and the J gene lost 1 base, with 18 bases spanning the gap.

Here the CDR3 DNA reads TGTGCCAGCAGCAATAGCGGGGGAGCCAAAAACATTCAGTACTTC. It translates to CASSNSGGAKNIQYF. The chain couples TRBV5-6 to TRBJ2-4, with 9 bases fitting TRBD2. Germline CDR1 and CDR2: SGHDT and YYEEEE. V gave up 4 bases and J gave up 0 bases; unmatched junction bases: 2. The CDR3 loop spans 15 amino acids. Together with reference TRBV5-6 and TRBJ2-4, the CDR3 gives the full variable domain: DAGVTQSPTHLIKTRGQQVTLRCSPKSGHDTVSWYQQALGQGPQFIFQYYEEEERQRGNFPDRFSGHQFPNYSSELNVNALLLGDSALYLCASSNSGGAKNIQYFGAGTRLSVL.

The genes are TRBV6-1 and TRBJ1-5; D remains ambiguous. Germline CDR1 and CDR2: MNHNS and SASEGT. This CDR3 spans 14 amino acids. V was cut by 3 bases and J by 9 bases, with 15 bases left in between. CDR3 in amino acids: CASSELAGNGPQHF. The CDR3 DNA reads TGTGCCAGCAGTGAGTTGGCGGGGAACGGGCCCCAGCATTTT.

This chain joins TRBV6-1 and TRBJ1-5, with TRBD1 matching 12 bases. The V gene end was trimmed by 7 bases and the J gene end by 7 bases; junction bases not matched to a gene: 5. Germline V gene lookup returns CDR1 MNHNS and CDR2 SASEGT. The CDR3 is 14 amino acids. The CDR3 DNA reads TGTGCCAGCACCCAAGGGACAGGGGGCCAGCCCCAGCATTTT. Translating gives CASTQGTGGQPQHF.

This chain joins TRBV27 and TRBJ2-6; D remains ambiguous. The CDR3 runs to 13 residues. V lost 6 bases to trimming and J lost 0 bases, with 3 bases between them. Germline loops: CDR1 MNHEY, CDR2 SMNVEV (reference sequence). The CDR3 spells CASSHSGANVLTF. The CDR3 nucleotides are TGTGCCAGCAGCCACTCTGGGGCCAACGTCCTGACTTTC.

The chain combines TRBV6-1 with TRBJ2-7; 8 positions agree with TRBD1. The V gene end was trimmed by 2 bases and the J gene end by 0 bases; junction bases not matched to a gene: 12. CDR1 is MNHNS, CDR2 SASEGT, per germline. The CDR3 is 18 amino acids. DNA of the CDR3: TGTGCCAGCAGTGAAAGGGCCCCCAGACAGGGGAGCTCCTACGAGCAGTACTTC. It is translated as CASSERAPRQGSSYEQYF.

This clone was recorded a few times. The V and J genes are TRBV6-5 and TRBJ2-7, with D hard to call. Germline loops: CDR1 MNHEY, CDR2 SVGAGI. There are 12 residues in the CDR3. Trimming took 5 bases from V and 7 from J, leaving 12 bases between them. DNA of the CDR3: TGTGCCAGCAGTAGCAGGATCTCTGAGCAGTACTTC. Residues: CASSSRISEQYF.

This chain connects TRBV7-2 to TRBJ1-3, with D uncertain. Germline V gene lookup returns CDR1 SGHTA and CDR2 FQGNSA. Trimming stripped 1 base from V and 0 bases from J, with 7 bases between. This CDR3 has 15 amino acids. Written as DNA, the CDR3 is TGTGCCAGCAGCTTAGGGGCCCGCTCTGGAAACACCATATATTTT. This sequence encodes CASSLGARSGNTIYF.

The chain has TRBV7-8 and TRBJ2-5; the D is unclear. Germline assignment: CDR1 SGHVS and CDR2 FQNEAQ. V was cut by 7 bases and J by 5 bases, with 17 bases left in between. The CDR3 length is 14 residues. The CDR3 DNA reads as TGTGCCAGCATCAAAAGACGGGTTGGGGAGACCCAGTACTTC. It codes for CASIKRRVGETQYF. Full variable domain (rest looked up from reference TRBV7-8 and TRBJ2-5): GAGVSQSPRYKVAKRGQDVALRCDPISGHVSLFWYQQALGQGPEFLTYFQNEAQLDKSGLPSDRFFAERPEGSVSTLKIQRTQQEDSAVYLCASIKRRVGETQYFGPGTRLLVL.

The rearrangement joins TRBV5-1 to TRBJ1-2; D is unclear. Trimming took 4 bases from V and 8 from J, leaving 18 bases between them. The germline V gene has CDR1 SGHRS and CDR2 YFSETQ. This CDR3 spans 14 amino acids. CDR3 residues: CASSAGEGALGYTF. CDR3 nucleotides: TGCGCCAGCAGCGCTGGAGAGGGAGCGCTCGGCTACACCTTC.

The rearrangement joins TRBV30 to TRBJ1-1, with D possibly matching TRBD1 (6 bases). The CDR3 is made up of 17 amino acids. Trimming took off 3 bases at V and 5 bases at J, with 25 bases between the two ends. Germline CDR1 and CDR2: GTSNPN and SVGIG (reference sequence). CDR3 in amino acids: CAWSSLGGTPRRTEAFF. In DNA, the CDR3 is TGTGCCTGGAGCTCCCTAGGGGGAACGCCTAGAAGGACTGAAGCTTTCTTT.

This chain connects TRBV1 to TRBJ2-7; TRBD2 reflects the table's D call only, with no check against the DNA. TRBV1 is a pseudogene. CDR3 length equals 17 residues. The CDR3 protein is CTSSQVLVPGLIDEQYF. CDR3 coding DNA: TGCACCAGCAGCCAAGTTTTGGTCCCGGGACTTATCGACGAGCAGTACTTC.

The CDR3 here is CASSPQSGALYEQYF. CDR3 sequence (DNA): TGTGCCAGCTCACCACAGAGCGGGGCACTCTACGAGCAGTACTTC. The chain carries TRBV18 and TRBJ2-7, with 7 bases aligning to TRBD2. CDR3 length: 15 residues. Germline V gene lookup returns CDR1 KGHSH and CDR2 LQKENI. Trimming removed 1 base from V and 3 bases from J; junction bases left unmatched: 6.

This sequence joins TRBV10-2 and TRBJ2-7, with a weak D call TRBD1 (5 bases). Germline CDR1 and CDR2: WSHSY and SAAADI. V was clipped by 2 bases and J by 3 bases, with 11 bases between them. This CDR3 is built from 14 residues. The CDR3 DNA reads as TGCGCCAGCAGTGAGAGGGGTTTGGGCTACGAGCAGTACTTC. It is translated as CASSERGLGYEQYF.

A few counts support this clone. The V call is TRBV19, the J call TRBJ2-7; 7 bases match TRBD2. This CDR3 contains 14 residues. V dropped 4 bases and J dropped 2; count of bases not matched to a gene: 5. Germline V gives CDR1 LNHDA, CDR2 SQIVND (reference sequence). Here the CDR3 DNA reads TGTGCCAGTAGTACCGGGGGGACCACCTACGAGCAGTACTTC. Translated, it gives CASSTGGTTYEQYF.

The chain is built from TRBV6-5 and TRBJ1-1, with 8 bases aligning to TRBD1. CDR1 is MNHEY and CDR2 is SVGAGI in the germline V gene. The CDR3 runs to 15 residues. V gave up 5 bases and J gave up 1 base; unmatched junction bases: 6. Here the CDR3 DNA reads TGTGCCAGCAGTCCCTGGACAGGGAGGAACACTGAAGCTTTCTTT. It encodes CASSPWTGRNTEAFF.

The gene calls are TRBV2 and TRBJ1-1; 10 bases line up with TRBD1. The CDR3 runs 15 residues. CDR1 is SNHLY and CDR2 is FYNNEI in the germline V gene. V trimming: 0 bases; J trimming: 4 bases; junction bases outside the gene matches: 2. The CDR3 coding sequence is TGTGCCAGCAGTGAAGCAGGACAGGGGGGCACTGAAGCTTTCTTT. As protein: CASSEAGQGGTEAFF.